Sequencing of this T cell receptor (beta chain) was carried out in a study of cytomegalovirus exposure and HLA in healthy donors. Profiling relied on immunoSEQ multiplex PCR, and the TCRdb table lists in-frame clones only, not all of them. The sample yields approximately 120,000 clones, around 90% seen once. The receptor comes from a woman younger than 30 in good health and CMV-seronegative. Sequencing was carried out using PBMCs.

CDR3 sequence: CAWTDGDYGYTF. The CDR3 region has the DNA TGTGCCTGGACAGACGGGGACTATGGCTACACCTTC. The V call is TRBV30, the J call TRBJ1-2; D call uncertain. This CDR3 contains 12 residues. Germline CDR1 is GTSNPN and CDR2 is SVGIG (reference sequence). Trimming stripped 4 bases from V and 3 bases from J, with 9 bases between.